Below are 9 T cell receptor beta chains sequenced from a single sample in a study of shared clonotypes between healthy human individuals. Naive CD8 cells comprised CD45RO-negative, CCR7-positively selected cells, excluding terminally differentiated effector memory CD45RA+ cells. Profiled with immunoSEQ multiplex PCR; TCRdb holds only in-frame clones, not every one. The sample has about 2 million clones; about 94% are singletons. Sequenced sample: naive CD8+ T cells sorted from blood. The receptors shown here come from a young man in good health.

The chain employs TRBV6-5 and TRBJ2-2; 9 bases are shared with TRBD2. Per germline, CDR1 MNHEY and CDR2 SVGAGI. Germline trimming cut 6 bases from V and 4 bases from J; bases unmatched to any gene: 3. This CDR3 is 14 amino acids long. The CDR3 DNA is TGTGCCAGCAGGTGGCGGGAGGGCACCGGGGAGCTGTTTTTT. Amino acids: CASRWREGTGELFF.

The V gene is TRBV6-5, the J gene TRBJ1-2; D is undetermined. V lost 6 bases to trimming and J lost 0 bases, with 14 bases between them. The germline V gene has CDR1 MNHEY and CDR2 SVGAGI. This CDR3 region has 15 residues. In nucleotides, the CDR3 is TGTGCCAGCAGCCCTTTTTCGGGGTCTAACTATGGCTACACCTTC. It translates to CASSPFSGSNYGYTF.

V is TRBV6-6 and J is TRBJ1-5, with unresolved D. The V gene lost 4 bases and the J gene lost 4 bases, with 5 bases spanning the gap. Germline V gene lookup returns CDR1 MNHNY and CDR2 SVGAGI (reference sequence). This CDR3 has 12 residues. The CDR3 is CASSLSNQPQHF. CDR3 sequence (DNA): TGTGCCAGCAGTTTATCTAATCAGCCCCAGCATTTT.

The chain employs TRBV11-2 and TRBJ2-7; D remains ambiguous. The CDR3 consists of 12 residues. The V and J ends lost 8 bases and 7 bases respectively, with 15 bases between them. CDR1 SGHAT and CDR2 FQNNGV come from the germline V gene. This CDR3 reads CASQRVGWEQYF. Here the CDR3 DNA reads TGTGCCAGCCAACGGGTGGGATGGGAGCAGTACTTC.

A remark on this clone: The junction departs from the called germline gene at one end, perhaps through a read error. The V and J genes are TRBV4-1 and TRBJ2-7; D not resolved. This CDR3 contains 14 residues. Germline V gives CDR1 MGHRA, CDR2 YSYEKL. This CDR3 is CASSQDLPSNEQYF. The CDR3 DNA follows: TGCGCCAGCAGCCAAGATCTACCCTCCAACGAGCAGTACTTC.

The V call is TRBV25-1, the J call TRBJ1-6; tentatively, D is TRBD1 (5 bases). Germline V gene lookup returns CDR1 MGHDK and CDR2 SYGVNS. Trimming cost V 11 bases and J 3 bases, with 11 bases left between them. This CDR3 comprises 13 residues. CDR3 in amino acids: CASRALYNSPLHF. The CDR3 DNA follows: TGTGCCTCCAGGGCCCTCTATAATTCACCCCTCCACTTT.

Of note for this clone: The same CDR3 can be traced to other DNA sequences in this sample. The rearrangement links TRBV10-2 to TRBJ2-3; D ambiguous. The length of the CDR3 is 13 residues. Germline values: CDR1 WSHSY, CDR2 SAAADI. V gave up 3 bases and J gave up 1 base, with 5 bases separating them. The CDR3 DNA reads TGCGCCAGCAGTGAAATGGGCACAGATACGCAGTATTTT. As protein: CASSEMGTDTQYF.

The genes are TRBV6-5 and TRBJ2-5; D call uncertain. Germline CDR1 MNHEY, CDR2 SVGAGI. Trimming removed 6 bases from V and 3 bases from J, with 11 bases in between. The CDR3 has 13 residues. CDR3 bases: TGTGCCAGCAGCCATCAAGATAAAGAGACCCAGTACTTC. It encodes CASSHQDKETQYF.

The chain joins TRBV7-9 to TRBJ1-3; no firm D call. There are 14 residues in the CDR3. V lost 5 bases to trimming and J lost 3 bases, with 11 bases between them. Looked up from germline, CDR1 is SEHNR and CDR2 is FQNEAQ (reference sequence). The DNA of the CDR3 is TGTGCCAGCAGCCCCACCGCGGGTGGAAACACCATATATTTT. This gives the protein CASSPTAGGNTIYF.